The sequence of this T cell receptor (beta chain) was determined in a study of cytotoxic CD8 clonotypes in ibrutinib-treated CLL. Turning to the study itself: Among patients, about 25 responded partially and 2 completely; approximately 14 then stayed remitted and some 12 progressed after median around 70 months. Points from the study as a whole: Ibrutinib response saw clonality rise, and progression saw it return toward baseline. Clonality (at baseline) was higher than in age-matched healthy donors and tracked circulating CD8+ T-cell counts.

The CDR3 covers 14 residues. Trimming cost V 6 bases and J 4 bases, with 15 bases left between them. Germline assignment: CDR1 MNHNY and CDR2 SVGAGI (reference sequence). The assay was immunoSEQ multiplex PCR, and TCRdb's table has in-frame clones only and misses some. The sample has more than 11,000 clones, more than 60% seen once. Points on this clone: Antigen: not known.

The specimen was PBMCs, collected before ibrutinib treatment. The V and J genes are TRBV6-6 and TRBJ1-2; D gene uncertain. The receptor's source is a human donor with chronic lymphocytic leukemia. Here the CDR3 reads CASSPPTIVYGYTF. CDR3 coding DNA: TGTGCCAGCAGCCCCCCGACGATCGTCTATGGCTACACCTTC.